This TCR beta chain was captured in a study of OX40 agonist ivuxolimab in advanced cancers. Overall study context: Under the entry rules, prior anti-PD-1, anti-PD-L1 or anti-CTLA-4 therapy was allowed, and around 40% had some.

Overall study findings and caveats: Fewer expanded clones were found on average in CD4+ than in CD8+ T cells.

Profiled with immunoSEQ multiplex PCR; TCRdb holds only in-frame clones, not every one. The data show tens of thousands of clones, 84% seen once. Anyone with autoimmune disease history or systemic immunosuppression was excluded. In this sample, this clone is medium-sized. The antigen is undetermined. Trimming pared 1 base from V and 3 bases from J, leaving 9 bases between. The CDR3 length is 14 residues. Per germline, CDR1 SEHNR and CDR2 FQNEAQ (reference sequence). The material sequenced was CD4+ or CD8+ T cells sorted from blood, taken in a trial of the OX40 agonist ivuxolimab. This TCR came from an adult with an advanced solid tumor such as melanoma, head and neck, liver or kidney cancer. The genes are TRBV7-9 and TRBJ1-2; D unresolved. The CDR3 region is CASSLELLYYGYTF. The DNA of the CDR3 is TGTGCCAGCAGCTTAGAACTCCTATACTATGGCTACACCTTC.